This T cell receptor (beta chain) was profiled in a study of cytomegalovirus exposure and HLA in healthy donors. The overall study: It was reported in a later analysis that the same platform had been used for the roughly 130 validation repertoires as for the roughly 670 first-cohort repertoires. Study results and caveats: Cytomegalovirus association was listed for around 170 TCR beta chains. Specificity of three CMV-associated chains for CMV antigens was verified in vitro.

The approximately 130-subject validation cohort, separate from the approximately 630-subject first cohort, included the donors. The V end lost 5 bases, the J end lost 4 bases, and 15 bases lay between the germline ends. This CDR3 spans 14 amino acids. Germline V gene lookup returns CDR1 GTSNPN and CDR2 SVGIG (reference sequence). To note about this clone: Its antigen is as yet unknown.

Generated by immunoSEQ multiplex PCR, the TCRdb table keeps only in-frame clones and is missing some. Of around 300,000 clones listed, 86% are singletons. The rearrangement joins TRBV30 to TRBJ1-5; D perhaps matches TRBD1 (6 bases). The receptor was isolated from a young woman in good health and CMV-seronegative. Sequencing was done on a sample of PBMCs. The CDR3 DNA is TGTGCCTGGGAGCCGGGACACACAAATCAGCCCCAGCATTTT. It yields the protein CAWEPGHTNQPQHF.